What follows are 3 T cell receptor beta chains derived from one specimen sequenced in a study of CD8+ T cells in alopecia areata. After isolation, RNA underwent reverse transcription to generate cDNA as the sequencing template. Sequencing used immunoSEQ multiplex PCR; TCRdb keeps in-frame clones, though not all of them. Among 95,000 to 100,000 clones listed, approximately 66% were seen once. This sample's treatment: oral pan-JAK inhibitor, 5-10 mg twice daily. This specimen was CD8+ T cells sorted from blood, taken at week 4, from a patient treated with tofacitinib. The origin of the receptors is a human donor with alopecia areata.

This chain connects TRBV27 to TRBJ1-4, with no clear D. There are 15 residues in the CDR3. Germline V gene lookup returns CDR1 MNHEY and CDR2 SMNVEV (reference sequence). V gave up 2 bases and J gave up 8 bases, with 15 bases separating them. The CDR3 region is CASSLKGTFDEKLFF. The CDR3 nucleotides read TGTGCCAGCAGTTTAAAGGGAACATTTGACGAAAAACTGTTTTTT.

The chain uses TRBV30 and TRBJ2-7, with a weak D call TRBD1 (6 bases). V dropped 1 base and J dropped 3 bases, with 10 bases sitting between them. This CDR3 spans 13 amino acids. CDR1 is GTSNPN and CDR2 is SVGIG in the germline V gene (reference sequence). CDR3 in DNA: TGTGCCTGGAGTGGGGACAACAACTACGAGCAGTACTTC. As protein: CAWSGDNNYEQYF.

CDR3 coding DNA: TGCAGCGCCTACCGGCTTAGCGGGGAGCTGTTTTTT. The encoded protein is CSAYRLSGELFF. The chain recombines TRBV29-1 with TRBJ2-2; D gene ambiguous. V was trimmed by 7 bases and J by 7 bases, leaving 13 bases between them. Per germline, CDR1 SQVTM and CDR2 ANQGSEA. The CDR3 totals 12 residues.